This T cell receptor beta chain was sequenced for a study of identical twins. Study-level points and caveats: Shared out-of-frame alpha sequences (those common to twins) showed excess low generation probability.

CDR1 and CDR2 (germline): MGHDK, SYGVNS. This CDR3 is 15 amino acids long. Unmatched junction bases numbered 6, after V lost 4 bases and J lost 4 bases. This clonotype was found a few times. Antigen specificity is unknown. Template switching (which added a universal primer site) was used, and cDNA carried unique molecular identifiers. TCRdb re-called the 5' RACE reads through MiXCR, storing one row per CDR3 protein. Of 1.5 million to 2 million distinct CDR3 sequences in the sample, about 32% were seen once. Sequenced material: cord blood. The rearrangement uses TRBV25-1 and TRBJ1-4; TRBD1 aligns across 7 bases. The origin of this receptor is a newborn girl in good health. CDR3 in DNA: TGTGCCAGCAGTGCCAGGGGGTCTCTTAATGAAAAACTGTTTTTT. It yields the protein CASSARGSLNEKLFF.